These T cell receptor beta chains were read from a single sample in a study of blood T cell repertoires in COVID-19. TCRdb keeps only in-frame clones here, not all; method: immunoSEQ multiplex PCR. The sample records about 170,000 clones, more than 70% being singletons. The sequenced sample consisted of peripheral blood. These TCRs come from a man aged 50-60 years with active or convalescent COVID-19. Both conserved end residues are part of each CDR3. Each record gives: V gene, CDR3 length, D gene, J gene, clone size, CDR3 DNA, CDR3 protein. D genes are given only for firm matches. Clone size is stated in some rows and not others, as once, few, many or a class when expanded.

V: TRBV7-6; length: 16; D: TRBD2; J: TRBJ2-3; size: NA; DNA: TGTGCCAGCAGCCGTCGTCTAGCGGGGATGACAGATACGCAGTATTTT; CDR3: CASSRRLAGMTDTQYF
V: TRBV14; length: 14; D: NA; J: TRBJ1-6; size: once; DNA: TGTGCCAGCAGCCAAGGCGGGGGTAGTTCACCCCTCCACTTT; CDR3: CASSQGGGSSPLHF
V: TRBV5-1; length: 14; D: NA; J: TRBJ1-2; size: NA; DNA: TGCGCCAGCAGCTTGGCGTCCAGGTTTCATGGCTACACCTTC; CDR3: CASSLASRFHGYTF
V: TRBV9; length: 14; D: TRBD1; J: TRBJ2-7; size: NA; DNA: TGTGCCAGCAGCGTGGACAGGACTGCCTACGAGCAGTACTTC; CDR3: CASSVDRTAYEQYF
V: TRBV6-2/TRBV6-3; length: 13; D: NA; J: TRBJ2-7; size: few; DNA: TGTGCCAGCACCCCAGACTTTGCTGGGGAGCAGTACTTC; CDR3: CASTPDFAGEQYF
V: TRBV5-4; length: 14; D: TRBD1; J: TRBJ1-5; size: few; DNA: TGTGCCAGCAGCTTGGGAGGGGGCGGTCAGCCCCAGCATTTT; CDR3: CASSLGGGGQPQHF
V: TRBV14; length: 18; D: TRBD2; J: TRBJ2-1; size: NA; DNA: TGTGCCAGCAGCCAAGACGTAGCGGGATACTCATTCTACAATGAGCAGTTCTTC; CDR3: CASSQDVAGYSFYNEQFF
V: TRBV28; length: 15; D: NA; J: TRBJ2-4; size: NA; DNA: TGTGCCAGCAGTTTGAGGGCCCCCGCCAAAAACATTCAGTACTTC; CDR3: CASSLRAPAKNIQYF
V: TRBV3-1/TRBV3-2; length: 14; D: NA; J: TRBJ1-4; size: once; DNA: TGTGCCAGCAGCCAGGAGGGGACTAATGAAAAACTGTTTTTT; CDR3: CASSQEGTNEKLFF
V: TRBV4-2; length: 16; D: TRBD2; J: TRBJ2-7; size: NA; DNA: TGTGCCAGCAGCCAGGGGACTAGCGGGGAACACTACGAGCAGTACTTC; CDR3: CASSQGTSGEHYEQYF
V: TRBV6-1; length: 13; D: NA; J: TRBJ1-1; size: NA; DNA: TGTGCCAGCAGTGAAGGGAGGCGGACTGAAGCTTTCTTT; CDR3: CASSEGRRTEAFF
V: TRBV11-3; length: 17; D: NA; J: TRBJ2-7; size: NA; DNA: TGTGCCAGCAGCTTAGATGTGGGTACAGGGCCTTCCTACGAGCAGTACTTC; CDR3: CASSLDVGTGPSYEQYF
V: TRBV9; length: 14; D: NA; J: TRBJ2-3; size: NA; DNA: TGTGCCAGCAGCGTAGTGAGTAGCGGCGATACGCAGTATTTT; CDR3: CASSVVSSGDTQYF
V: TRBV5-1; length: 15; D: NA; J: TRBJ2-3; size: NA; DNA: TGCGCCAGCAGCTTGGCCGGGGGGCTCGCAGATACGCAGTATTTT; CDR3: CASSLAGGLADTQYF
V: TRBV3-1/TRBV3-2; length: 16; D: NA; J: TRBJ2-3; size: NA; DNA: TGTGCCAGCAGCCAAGGTGCGGGGCTAGGTGCAGATACGCAGTATTTT; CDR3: CASSQGAGLGADTQYF
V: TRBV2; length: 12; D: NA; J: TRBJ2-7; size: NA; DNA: TGTGCCAGGGGGACTTTCTCCTACGAGCAGTACTTC; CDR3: CARGTFSYEQYF
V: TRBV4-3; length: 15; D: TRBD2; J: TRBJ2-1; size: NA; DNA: TGCGCCAGCAGCCAAGATGGGACTAGCCCCAATGAGCAGTTCTTC; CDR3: CASSQDGTSPNEQFF
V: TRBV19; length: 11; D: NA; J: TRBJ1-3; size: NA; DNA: TGTGCCAGTAGACAAGGAAACACCATATATTTT; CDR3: CASRQGNTIYF
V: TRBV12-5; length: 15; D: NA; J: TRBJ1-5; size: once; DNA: TGTGCTAGTGCCCCCTCGTTGGGGCTCGGTCAGCCCCAGCATTTT; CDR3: CASAPSLGLGQPQHF
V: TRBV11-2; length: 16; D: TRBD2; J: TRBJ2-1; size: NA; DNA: TGTGCCAGCAGCTCCCTAGGGACTAGCGTATACAATGAGCAGTTCTTC; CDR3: CASSSLGTSVYNEQFF
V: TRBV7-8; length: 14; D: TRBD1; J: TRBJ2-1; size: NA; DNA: TGTGCCAGCAGCTTAGGGGACAGATACAATGAGCAGTTCTTC; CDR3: CASSLGDRYNEQFF
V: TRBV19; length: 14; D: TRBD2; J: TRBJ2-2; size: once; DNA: TGTGCCAGTAGCCCGGGGGGTGGCACCGGGGAGCTGTTTTTT; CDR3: CASSPGGGTGELFF
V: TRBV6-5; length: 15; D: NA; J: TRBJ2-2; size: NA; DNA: TGTGCCACCTATCTAGGCGGGGCTAACGCCGGGGAGCTGTTTTTT; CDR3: CATYLGGANAGELFF
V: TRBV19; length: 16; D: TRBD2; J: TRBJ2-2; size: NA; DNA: TGTGCCAGTAGTTCTTCGGGAGGGCCGAACACCGGGGAGCTGTTTTTT; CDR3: CASSSSGGPNTGELFF
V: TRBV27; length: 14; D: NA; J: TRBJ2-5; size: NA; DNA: TGTGCCAGCAGTTTAGCTTGGGGGCGGGAGACCCAGTACTTC; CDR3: CASSLAWGRETQYF
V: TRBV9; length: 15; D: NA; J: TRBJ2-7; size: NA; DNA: TGTGCCAGCAGCGTAGGCAGGCGACGCTCCTACGAGCAGTACTTC; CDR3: CASSVGRRRSYEQYF
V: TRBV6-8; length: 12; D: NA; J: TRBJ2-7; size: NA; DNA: TGTGCCAGCAGTTACTTTACAGGAGAGCAGTACTTC; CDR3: CASSYFTGEQYF
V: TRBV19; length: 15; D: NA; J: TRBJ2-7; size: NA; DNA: TGTGCCAGTAGTACGGGACACCAAGTGCACTACGAGCAGTACTTC; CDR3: CASSTGHQVHYEQYF
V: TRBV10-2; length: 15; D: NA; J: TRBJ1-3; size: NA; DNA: TGCGCCAGCAGGAAGGACAGTTTTTCTGGAAACACCATATATTTT; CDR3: CASRKDSFSGNTIYF
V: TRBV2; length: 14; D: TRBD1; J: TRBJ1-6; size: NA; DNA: TGTGCCAGCTCACCCGACAGGGGGGGGTCACCCCTCCACTTT; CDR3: CASSPDRGGSPLHF
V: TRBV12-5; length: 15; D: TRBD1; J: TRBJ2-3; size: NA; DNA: TGTGCTAGTGGTTCGGGACAGGGGCTAGCAGATACGCAGTATTTT; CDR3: CASGSGQGLADTQYF
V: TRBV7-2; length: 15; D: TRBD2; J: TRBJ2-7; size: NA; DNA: TGTGCCAGCAGTCCAGGGACTAGCGGAGTCTACGAGCAGTACTTC; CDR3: CASSPGTSGVYEQYF
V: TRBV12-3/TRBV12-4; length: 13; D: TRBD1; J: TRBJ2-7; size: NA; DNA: TGTGCCAGCACCTTGACAGGGTGGTACGAGCAGTACTTC; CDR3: CASTLTGWYEQYF
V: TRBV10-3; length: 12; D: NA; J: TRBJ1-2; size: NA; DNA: TGTGCCTACTGGACTCCCGAGGGTGGCTACACCTTC; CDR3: CAYWTPEGGYTF
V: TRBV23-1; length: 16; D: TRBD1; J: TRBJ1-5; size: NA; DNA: TGCGCCAGCAGCGGTGGGACAGAAAATAGCAATCAGCCCCAGCATTTT; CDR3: CASSGGTENSNQPQHF
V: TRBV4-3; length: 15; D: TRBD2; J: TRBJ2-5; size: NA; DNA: TGCGCCAGCAGCCAAGGGACTAGCGGGGCGGAGACCCAGTACTTC; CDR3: CASSQGTSGAETQYF
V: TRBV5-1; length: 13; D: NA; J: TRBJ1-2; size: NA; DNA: TGCGCCAGCAGCTTGGTGTCGTTCTATGGCTACACCTTC; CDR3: CASSLVSFYGYTF
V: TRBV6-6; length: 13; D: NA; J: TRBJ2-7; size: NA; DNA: TGTGCCAGCAGTTACGGACAGACCTACGAGCAGTACTTC; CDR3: CASSYGQTYEQYF
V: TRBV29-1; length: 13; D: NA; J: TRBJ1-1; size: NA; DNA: TGCAGCGTTGCCGGGTCCTGGAGCACTGAAGCTTTCTTT; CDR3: CSVAGSWSTEAFF
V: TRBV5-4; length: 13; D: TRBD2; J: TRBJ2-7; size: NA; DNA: TGTGCTGGCTCCAGCGGGGTTGGGTACGAGCAGTACTTC; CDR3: CAGSSGVGYEQYF